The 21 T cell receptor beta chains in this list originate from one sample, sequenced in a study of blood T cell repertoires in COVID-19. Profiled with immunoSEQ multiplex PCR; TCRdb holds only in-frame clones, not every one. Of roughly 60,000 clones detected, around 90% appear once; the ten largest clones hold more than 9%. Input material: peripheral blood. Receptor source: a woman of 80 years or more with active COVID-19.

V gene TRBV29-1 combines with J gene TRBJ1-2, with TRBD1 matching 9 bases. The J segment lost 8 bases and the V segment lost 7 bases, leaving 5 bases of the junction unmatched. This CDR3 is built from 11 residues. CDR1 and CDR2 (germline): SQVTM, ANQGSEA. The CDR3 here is CSARTGVGYTF. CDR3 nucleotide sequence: TGCAGCGCCCGGACAGGGGTCGGCTACACCTTC.

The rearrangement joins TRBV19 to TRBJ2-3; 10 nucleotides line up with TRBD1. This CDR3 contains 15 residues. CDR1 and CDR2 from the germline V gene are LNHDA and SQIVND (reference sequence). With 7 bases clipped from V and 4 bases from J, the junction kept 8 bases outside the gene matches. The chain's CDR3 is CASNTGTGVADTQYF. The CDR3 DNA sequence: TGTGCCAGTAACACCGGGACAGGGGTTGCAGATACGCAGTATTTT.

The CDR3 protein is CASSEIPPTYEQYF. CDR3 nucleotide sequence: TGTGCCAGCAGTGAAATCCCCCCCACCTACGAGCAGTACTTC. The V call is TRBV6-1, the J call TRBJ2-7; D remains ambiguous. The CDR3 has 14 residues. V was cut by 2 bases and J by 2 bases, with 10 bases left in between. Germline V gene lookup returns CDR1 MNHNS and CDR2 SASEGT.

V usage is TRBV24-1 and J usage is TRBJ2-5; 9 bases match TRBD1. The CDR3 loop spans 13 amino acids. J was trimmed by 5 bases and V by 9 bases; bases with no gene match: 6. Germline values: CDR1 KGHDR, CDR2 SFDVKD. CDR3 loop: CATGTGGVETQYF. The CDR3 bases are TGTGCCACCGGTACAGGGGGCGTGGAGACCCAGTACTTC.

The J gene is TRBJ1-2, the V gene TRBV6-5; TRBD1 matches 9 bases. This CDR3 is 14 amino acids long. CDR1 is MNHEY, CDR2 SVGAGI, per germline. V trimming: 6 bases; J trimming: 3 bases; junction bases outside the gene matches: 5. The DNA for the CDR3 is TGTGCCAGCAGAAGGACAGGGGACGACTATGGCTACACCTTC. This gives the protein CASRRTGDDYGYTF.

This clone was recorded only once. The CDR3 coding sequence is TGCGCCAGCAGCCAGGGGACGCAAACGGCGCCATACAATGAGCAGTTCTTC. It translates to CASSQGTQTAPYNEQFF. The V call is TRBV5-1, the J call TRBJ2-1; tentative D call: TRBD1 (6 bases). Trimming left V 4 bases short and J 4 bases short, with 21 bases between. This CDR3 spans 17 amino acids. Germline assignment: CDR1 SGHRS and CDR2 YFSETQ.

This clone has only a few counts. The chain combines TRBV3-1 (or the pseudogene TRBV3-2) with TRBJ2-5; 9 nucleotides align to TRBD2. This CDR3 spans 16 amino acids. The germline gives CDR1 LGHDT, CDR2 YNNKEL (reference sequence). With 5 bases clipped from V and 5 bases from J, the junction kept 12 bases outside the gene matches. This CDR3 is CASSALSAGGMETQYF. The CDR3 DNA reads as TGTGCCAGCAGCGCCTTATCAGCGGGAGGTATGGAGACCCAGTACTTC.

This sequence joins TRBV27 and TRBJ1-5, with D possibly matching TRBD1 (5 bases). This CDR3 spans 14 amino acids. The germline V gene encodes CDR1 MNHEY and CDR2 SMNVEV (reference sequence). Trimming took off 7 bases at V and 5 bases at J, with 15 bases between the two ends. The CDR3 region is CASKVTGLDQPQHF. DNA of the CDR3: TGTGCCAGCAAGGTAACAGGTTTAGATCAGCCCCAGCATTTT.

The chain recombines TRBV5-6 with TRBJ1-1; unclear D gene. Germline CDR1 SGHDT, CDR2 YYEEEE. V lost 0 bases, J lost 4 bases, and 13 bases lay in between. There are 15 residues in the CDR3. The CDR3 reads CASSLAAGTGTEAFF. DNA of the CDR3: TGTGCCAGCAGCTTGGCTGCGGGCACGGGCACTGAAGCTTTCTTT.

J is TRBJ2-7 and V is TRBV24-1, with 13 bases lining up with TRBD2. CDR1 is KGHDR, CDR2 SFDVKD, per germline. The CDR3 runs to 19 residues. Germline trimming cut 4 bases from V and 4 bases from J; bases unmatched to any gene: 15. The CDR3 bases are TGTGCCACCAGTGACACCGGGACTAGCGGGACTAAAGCCACGTACGAGCAGTACTTC. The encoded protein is CATSDTGTSGTKATYEQYF.

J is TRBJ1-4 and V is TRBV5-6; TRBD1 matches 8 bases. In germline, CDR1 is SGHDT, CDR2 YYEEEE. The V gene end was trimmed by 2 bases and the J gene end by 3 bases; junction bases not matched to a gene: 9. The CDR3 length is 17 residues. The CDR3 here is CASSFGQGRASNEKLFF. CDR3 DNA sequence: TGTGCCAGCAGCTTTGGACAGGGAAGAGCTTCTAATGAAAAACTGTTTTTT.

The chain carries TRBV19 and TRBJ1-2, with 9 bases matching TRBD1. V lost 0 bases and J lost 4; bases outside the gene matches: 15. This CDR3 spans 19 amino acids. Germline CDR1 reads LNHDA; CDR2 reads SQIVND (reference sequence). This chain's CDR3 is CASSIDLFGTGSRSYGYTF. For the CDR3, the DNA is TGTGCCAGTAGTATAGATCTCTTCGGGACAGGGTCTCGGAGCTATGGCTACACCTTC.

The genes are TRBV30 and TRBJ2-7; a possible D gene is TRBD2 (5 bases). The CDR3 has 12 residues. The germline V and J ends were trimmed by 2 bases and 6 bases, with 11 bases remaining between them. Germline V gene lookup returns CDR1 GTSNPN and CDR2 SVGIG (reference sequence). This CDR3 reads CAWSYGGGEQYF. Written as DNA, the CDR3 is TGTGCCTGGAGTTATGGAGGAGGCGAGCAGTACTTC. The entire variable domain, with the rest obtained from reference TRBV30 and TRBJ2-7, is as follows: SQTIHQWPATLVQPVGSPLSLECTVEGTSNPNLYWYRQAAGRGLQLLFYSVGIGQISSEVPQNLSASRPQDRQFILSSKKLLLSDSGFYLCAWSYGGGEQYFGPGTRLTVT.

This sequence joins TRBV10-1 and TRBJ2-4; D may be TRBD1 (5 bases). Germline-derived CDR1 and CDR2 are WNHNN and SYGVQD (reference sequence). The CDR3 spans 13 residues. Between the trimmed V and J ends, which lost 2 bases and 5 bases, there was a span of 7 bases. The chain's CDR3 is CASSEGAENIQYF. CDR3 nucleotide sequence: TGCGCCAGCAGTGAGGGGGCGGAAAACATTCAGTACTTC.

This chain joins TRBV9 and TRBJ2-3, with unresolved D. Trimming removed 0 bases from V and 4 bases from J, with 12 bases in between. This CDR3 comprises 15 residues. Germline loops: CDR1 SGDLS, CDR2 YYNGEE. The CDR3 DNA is TGTGCCAGCAGCGTAGGTCCCCCACGGGCAGATACGCAGTATTTT. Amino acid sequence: CASSVGPPRADTQYF.

CDR3 DNA sequence: TGTGAATCGAAGGGACAGGGTGAAACTGAAGCTTTCTTT. It yields the protein CESKGQGETEAFF. This chain uses TRBV27 with TRBJ1-1; TRBD1 matches 9 bases. Germline-derived CDR1 and CDR2 are MNHEY and SMNVEV (reference sequence). CDR3 length equals 13 residues.

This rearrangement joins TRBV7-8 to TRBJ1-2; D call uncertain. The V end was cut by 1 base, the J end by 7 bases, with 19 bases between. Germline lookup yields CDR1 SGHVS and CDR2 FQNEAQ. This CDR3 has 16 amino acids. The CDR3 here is CASSLGSRAPGRGYTF. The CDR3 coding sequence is TGTGCCAGCAGCTTAGGTTCGCGGGCCCCTGGGCGTGGCTACACCTTC.

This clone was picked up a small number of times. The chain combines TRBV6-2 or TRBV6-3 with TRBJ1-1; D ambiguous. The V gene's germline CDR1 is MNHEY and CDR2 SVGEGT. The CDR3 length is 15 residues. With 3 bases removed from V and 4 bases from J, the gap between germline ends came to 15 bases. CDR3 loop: CASSYQIGRTTEAFF. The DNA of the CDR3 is TGTGCCAGCAGTTATCAGATTGGGAGGACCACTGAAGCTTTCTTT.

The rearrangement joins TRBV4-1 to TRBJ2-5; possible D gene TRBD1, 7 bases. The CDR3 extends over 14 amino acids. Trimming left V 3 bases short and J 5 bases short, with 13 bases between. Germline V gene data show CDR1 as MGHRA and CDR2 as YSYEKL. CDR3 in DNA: TGCGCCAGCAGCCAGACAGGGAGGACGGAGACCCAGTACTTC. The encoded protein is CASSQTGRTETQYF.

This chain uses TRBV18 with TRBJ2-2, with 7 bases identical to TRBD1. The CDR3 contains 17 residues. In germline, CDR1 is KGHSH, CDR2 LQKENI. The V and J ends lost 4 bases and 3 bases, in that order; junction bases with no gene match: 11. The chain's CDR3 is CASSQGQLVRYTGELFF. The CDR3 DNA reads TGTGCCAGCTCACAGGGACAGCTTGTCCGTTACACCGGGGAGCTGTTTTTT.

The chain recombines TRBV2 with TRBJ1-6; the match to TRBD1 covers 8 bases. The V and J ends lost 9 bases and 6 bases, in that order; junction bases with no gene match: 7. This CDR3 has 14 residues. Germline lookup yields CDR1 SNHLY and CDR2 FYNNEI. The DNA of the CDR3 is TGTGCCAGTAAGGACAGGGTTTCTAATTCACCCCTCCACTTT. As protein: CASKDRVSNSPLHF.